The T cell receptor beta chain described here comes from a study of sequential checkpoint blockade in melanoma. Across the study: Randomization was 1:1 between first-line nivolumab→ipilimumab and ipilimumab→nivolumab. Maintenance nivolumab came after either treatment sequence.

As for treatment: randomized to nivolumab then ipilimumab (arm A) or the reverse (arm B). The V gene's germline CDR1 is LNHDA and CDR2 SQIVND (reference sequence). The CDR3 covers 12 residues. Trimming took off 4 bases at V and 4 bases at J, with 8 bases between the two ends. Only in-frame clones appear in the TCRdb table, and some are missing; sequencing was by immunoSEQ multiplex PCR. The table has approximately 11,000 clones, just under 80% seen once. V usage is TRBV19 and J usage is TRBJ2-7; D remains unclear. The origin of this receptor is a human donor with melanoma. Sequences were derived from CD8+ T cells sorted from blood (inferred from file names), sampled from a patient given nivolumab and ipilimumab in sequence. In DNA form, the CDR3 reads TGTGCCAGTAGTACCCAGAATTACGAGCAGTACTTC. It encodes CASSTQNYEQYF.